This is a list of T cell receptor beta chains from one sample in a study of shared clonotypes between healthy human individuals. The table came from immunoSEQ multiplex PCR; TCRdb's copy has only in-frame clones and leaves some out. The data show some 490,000 clones, with around 73% seen just once and approximately 12% held by the top ten. Sample: PBMCs. All receptors come from a woman aged 40-49 years in good health. Some clones in this sample may be carry-over from other donors' samples. Both conserved end residues are part of each CDR3. A D gene is named only where the DNA matches it firmly. Size is stated for part of the rows, as once, few or many counts, or as a class when the clone is expanded.

TRBD1,TRBV19,13,many,TRBJ1-1,CASSIGTVPRAFF,TGTGCCAGTAGTATCGGGACAGTCCCCCGAGCTTTCTTT
-,TRBV18,15,-,TRBJ1-3,CASSLLDRNGNTIYF,TGTGCCAGCTCACTACTAGACAGGAATGGAAACACCATATATTTT
TRBD2,TRBV2,16,-,TRBJ2-3,CASSEAPSGSDDTQYF,TGTGCCAGCAGTGAAGCGCCCAGCGGGAGCGATGATACGCAGTATTTT
-,TRBV5-4,14,-,TRBJ2-7,CASSLGRDTYEQYF,TGTGCCAGCAGCTTGGGCAGGGACACCTACGAGCAGTACTTC
-,TRBV4-1,16,-,TRBJ1-3,CASSQGPLNSGNTIYF,TGCGCCAGCAGCCAAGGTCCCCTAAACTCTGGAAACACCATATATTTT
-,TRBV10-3,13,-,TRBJ2-7,CAISESGTYEQYF,TGTGCCATCAGTGAGTCCGGTACCTACGAGCAGTACTTC
-,TRBV30,14,-,TRBJ1-1,CAWSSQVLNTEAFF,TGTGCCTGGAGTTCACAGGTCCTTAACACTGAAGCTTTCTTT
TRBD1,TRBV29-1,14,-,TRBJ2-4,CSVGVDQGQGIQYF,TGCAGCGTTGGGGTGGATCAGGGACAGGGTATTCAGTACTTC
-,TRBV7-8,13,-,TRBJ2-1,CASSRTVHGEQFF,TGTGCCAGCAGCCGGACAGTCCATGGTGAGCAGTTCTTC
-,TRBV4-1,15,once,TRBJ2-7,CASSQGPPGDYEQYF,TGCGCCAGCAGCCAAGGACCTCCGGGAGACTACGAGCAGTACTTC
TRBD2,TRBV4-3,15,-,TRBJ2-6,CASSREGTGANVLTF,TGCGCCAGCAGCCGGGAGGGGACCGGGGCCAACGTCCTGACTTTC
TRBD2,TRBV19,15,-,TRBJ2-5,CASSTPGLTQETQYF,TGTGCCAGTAGTACGCCGGGACTAACCCAAGAGACCCAGTACTTC
-,TRBV10-3,15,-,TRBJ1-1,CAISEDGGLGTEAFF,TGTGCCATCAGTGAAGACGGTGGTTTAGGGACTGAAGCTTTCTTT
-,TRBV9,16,-,TRBJ2-2,CASSDRGARGTGELFF,TGTGCCAGCAGCGACCGGGGCGCCCGAGGCACCGGGGAGCTGTTTTTT
TRBD2,TRBV19,14,few,TRBJ2-7,CASSSAGGGYEQYF,TGTGCCAGTAGCTCAGCGGGAGGGGGCTACGAGCAGTACTTC
-,TRBV30,11,-,TRBJ2-3,CAWGLTDTQYF,TGTGCCTGGGGGCTCACAGATACGCAGTATTTT
TRBD1,TRBV7-8,13,-,TRBJ1-2,CASNRQGEGGYTF,TGTGCCAGCAACCGACAGGGAGAGGGTGGCTACACCTTC
TRBD2,TRBV4-2,16,-,TRBJ2-7,CASSQEASGSPYEQYF,TGTGCCAGCAGCCAAGAGGCTAGCGGGAGTCCCTACGAGCAGTACTTC
-,TRBV7-2,14,-,TRBJ1-2,CASSFISGSYGYTF,TGTGCCAGCAGCTTTATTTCCGGATCCTATGGCTACACCTTC
-,TRBV7-3,13,-,TRBJ2-2,CASSLNGNGELFF,TGTGCCAGCAGCTTAAACGGGAACGGGGAGCTGTTTTTT
-,TRBV5-1,14,-,TRBJ2-7,CASSPGAFSYEQYF,TGCGCCAGCAGCCCGGGGGCATTCTCCTACGAGCAGTACTTC
TRBD2,TRBV7-6,15,-,TRBJ2-1,CASSLAVAGGTEQFF,TGTGCCAGCAGCTTAGCGGTAGCGGGAGGGACTGAGCAGTTCTTC
TRBD1,TRBV4-1,16,-,TRBJ1-2,CASSQPGTGVNYGYTF,TGCGCCAGCAGCCAACCCGGGACAGGGGTCAACTATGGCTACACCTTC
-,TRBV6-5,13,-,TRBJ2-7,CASSYRVGPEQYF,TGTGCCAGCAGTTACCGTGTGGGTCCCGAGCAGTACTTC
-,TRBV5-1,15,-,TRBJ2-2,CASSLYGPNTGELFF,TGCGCCAGCAGCTTGTATGGTCCCAACACCGGGGAGCTGTTTTTT
-,TRBV28,14,once,TRBJ1-5,CASSSRGDNQPQHF,TGTGCCAGCAGTTCCAGGGGCGACAATCAGCCCCAGCATTTT
-,TRBV2,13,-,TRBJ1-2,CAIWAGAQYGYTF,TGTGCCATCTGGGCAGGGGCACAATATGGCTACACCTTC
-,TRBV28,13,-,TRBJ2-7,CASSPDVLYEQYF,TGTGCCAGCAGTCCGGACGTCCTCTACGAGCAGTACTTC
TRBD1,TRBV28,19,-,TRBJ2-4,CASSPRLWTGENPKNIQYF,TGTGCCAGCAGTCCCCGGTTATGGACAGGGGAAAATCCCAAAAACATTCAGTACTTC
-,TRBV5-1,12,-,TRBJ2-4,CASKLVQNIQYF,TGCGCCAGCAAGCTAGTTCAAAACATTCAGTACTTC
TRBD1,TRBV5-1,16,-,TRBJ1-4,CASSRRTGGSNEKLFF,TGCGCCAGCAGCCGCCGGACAGGTGGATCTAATGAAAAACTGTTTTTT
TRBD1,TRBV14,17,-,TRBJ2-7,CASSQVPGQDILYEQYF,TGTGCCAGCAGCCAAGTCCCGGGACAGGATATCCTATACGAGCAGTACTTC
-,TRBV5-1,15,-,TRBJ2-1,CASSPPFRDRGEQFF,TGCGCCAGCAGCCCCCCCTTCCGGGATCGGGGTGAGCAGTTCTTC
-,TRBV18,15,-,TRBJ2-2,CASSPVGANTGELFF,TGTGCCAGCTCACCAGTGGGGGCGAACACCGGGGAGCTGTTTTTT
-,TRBV6-6,13,few,TRBJ1-1,CASRPTLSAEAFF,TGTGCCAGCAGGCCTACTCTTTCCGCTGAAGCTTTCTTT
TRBD1,TRBV7-2,14,-,TRBJ1-2,CASSLGGQGYGYTF,TGTGCCAGCAGCTTAGGGGGACAGGGGTATGGCTACACCTTC
-,TRBV12-5,13,-,TRBJ2-2,CASGLLPGGELFF,TGTGCTAGTGGTTTGTTACCTGGCGGGGAGCTGTTTTTT
-,TRBV28,15,few,TRBJ2-2,CASSVMGNKPGELFF,TGTGCCAGCAGCGTTATGGGGAATAAACCCGGGGAGCTGTTTTTT
TRBD2,TRBV28,13,-,TRBJ2-3,CATKRENRDTQYF,TGTGCCACCAAGCGGGAGAATCGGGATACGCAGTATTTT
TRBD2,TRBV7-9,15,-,TRBJ2-3,CASSPSGSYADTQYF,TGTGCCAGCAGCCCTAGCGGGAGCTACGCAGATACGCAGTATTTT
-,TRBV25-1,13,-,TRBJ1-1,CASTWGGFTEAFF,TGTGCCAGCACGTGGGGCGGGTTCACTGAAGCTTTCTTT
TRBD2,TRBV10-1,14,-,TRBJ2-2,CASRAGGPPGELFF,TGCGCCAGCAGAGCGGGAGGGCCCCCCGGGGAGCTGTTTTTT
-,TRBV7-9,13,-,TRBJ2-1,CASSRRGYNEQFF,TGTGCCAGCAGCCGTAGGGGGTACAATGAGCAGTTCTTC
-,TRBV28,12,-,TRBJ2-7,CASSSQYQRTYF,TGTGCCAGCAGTTCCCAGTACCAGCGAACGTACTTC
-,TRBV5-1,15,-,TRBJ2-3,CASSLGGMITDTQYF,TGCGCCAGCAGCTTGGGCGGGATGATCACAGATACGCAGTATTTT
TRBD2,TRBV4-1,17,once,TRBJ2-3,CASSQEGLAVRTDTQYF,TGCGCCAGCAGCCAAGAAGGACTAGCGGTTAGGACAGATACGCAGTATTTT
TRBD2,TRBV18,13,once,TRBJ2-2,CASSTSGTGELFF,TGTGCCAGCTCCACTAGCGGGACCGGGGAGCTGTTTTTT
-,TRBV7-3,15,-,TRBJ2-3,CASSLDGQSTDTQYF,TGTGCCAGCAGCTTAGACGGACAGAGCACAGATACGCAGTATTTT
TRBD1,TRBV18,15,-,TRBJ1-1,CASSPADRVNTEAFF,TGTGCCAGCTCACCCGCGGACAGGGTGAACACTGAAGCTTTCTTT
-,TRBV27,13,once,TRBJ1-1,CASSLEGHTEAFF,TGTGCCAGCAGTTTAGAGGGGCACACTGAAGCTTTCTTT
TRBD1,TRBV19,14,-,TRBJ1-1,CASSKGQGNTEAFF,TGTGCCAGTAGTAAGGGACAGGGAAACACTGAAGCTTTCTTT
TRBD1,TRBV28,14,-,TRBJ1-2,CASSGQGYQYGYTF,TGTGCCAGCAGCGGACAGGGTTATCAGTATGGCTACACCTTC
-,TRBV19,13,-,TRBJ2-1,CASSIGVYNEQFF,TGTGCCAGTAGTATCGGGGTCTACAATGAGCAGTTCTTC
-,TRBV5-4,13,-,TRBJ1-4,CASSTGNNEKLFF,TGTGCCAGCTCTACAGGAAATAATGAAAAACTGTTTTTT
-,TRBV9,15,-,TRBJ2-3,CASSRGALSTDTQYF,TGTGCCAGCAGCCGGGGGGCCCTTAGCACAGATACGCAGTATTTT
TRBD2,TRBV7-7,15,-,TRBJ2-5,CASSVLAGPQETQYF,TGTGCCAGCAGCGTACTAGCGGGACCTCAAGAGACCCAGTACTTC
-,TRBV5-5,16,-,TRBJ2-7,CASSPTLGVAGYEQYF,TGTGCCAGCAGCCCCACCTTAGGAGTGGCAGGCTACGAGCAGTACTTC
TRBD2,TRBV9,17,-,TRBJ2-7,CASSVAGTGGSAYEQYF,TGTGCCAGCAGCGTAGCTGGCACGGGGGGGAGTGCCTACGAGCAGTACTTC
TRBD2,TRBV5-1,15,-,TRBJ2-7,CASGGGLALTYEQYF,TGCGCCAGCGGAGGCGGACTAGCACTTACCTACGAGCAGTACTTC
-,TRBV7-9,12,-,TRBJ2-3,CARAGSTDTQYF,TGTGCCAGGGCTGGCTCCACAGATACGCAGTATTTT